One sample yielded the 18 T cell receptor beta chains listed below, sequenced in a study of T cells in Graves' hyperthyroidism and ophthalmopathy. Using RNA transcripts as the source, TCR beta CDR3 regions were amplified. The TCR CDR3 first-round RT-PCR relied on the HTBI primer set. TCRdb independently ran MiXCR on the multiplex PCR reads; one entry per CDR3 protein. The sample lists around 430,000 distinct CDR3 sequences; 14% to 15% were seen once. Sequenced input: blood. Every receptor here comes from a woman between 25 and 40 years old with Graves' hyperthyroidism.

This clonotype appeared many times. This rearrangement joins TRBV11-2 to TRBJ1-1; D call uncertain. The CDR3 has 16 residues. Germline values: CDR1 SGHAT, CDR2 FQNNGV. The V gene lost 1 base and the J gene lost 0 bases, with 12 bases spanning the gap. CDR3 sequence reads: CASSLGLGRLNTEAFF. CDR3 sequence (DNA): TGTGCCAGCAGCTTAGGCCTGGGCAGACTGAACACTGAAGCTTTCTTT. Supplemented by reference TRBV11-2 and TRBJ1-1, the full variable domain reads EAGVAQSPRYKIIEKRQSVAFWCNPISGHATLYWYQQILGQGPKLLIQFQNNGVVDDSQLPKDRFSAERLKGVDSTLKIQPAKLEDSAVYLCASSLGLGRLNTEAFFGQGTRLTVV.

This clonotype came up many times. This chain links TRBV28 with TRBJ2-1; D might be TRBD2 (6 bases). Trimming removed 7 bases at V and 11 bases at J, with 18 bases between. Germline V lookup: CDR1 MDHEN, CDR2 SYDVKM. The CDR3 consists of 13 residues. CDR3: CASTIVSGTQQFF. The CDR3 bases are TGTGCCAGCACCATTGTATCGGGGACTCAGCAGTTCTTC.

J is TRBJ2-5 and V is TRBV20-1; 8 bases align to TRBD2. Looked up from germline, CDR1 is DFQATT and CDR2 is SNEGSKA (reference sequence). The trim removed 0 bases at V and 1 base at J, leaving 7 bases unmatched. CDR3 length: 16 amino acids. The DNA for the CDR3 is TGCAGTGCTAGAGATGGGGTAGCGGGACTCCAAGAGACCCAGTACTTC. It translates to CSARDGVAGLQETQYF.

This chain links TRBV7-9 with TRBJ1-2; D may be TRBD1 (6 bases). This CDR3 region has 14 residues. Trimming removed 2 bases from V and 6 bases from J, with 13 bases in between. Germline-derived CDR1 and CDR2 are SEHNR and FQNEAQ (reference sequence). As DNA, the CDR3 is TGTGCCAGCAGCTTATCCGACAGGTTGGATGGCTACACCTTC. As protein: CASSLSDRLDGYTF.

The chain links TRBV7-6 to TRBJ2-1; 14 bases line up with TRBD2. The CDR3 totals 16 residues. Germline V gene lookup returns CDR1 SGHVS and CDR2 FNYEAQ. The V gene end was trimmed by 5 bases and the J gene end by 6 bases; junction bases not matched to a gene: 6. The CDR3 loop is CASSGGGLAGVNEQFF. The CDR3 DNA reads as TGTGCCAGCAGCGGGGGGGGACTAGCGGGAGTCAATGAGCAGTTCTTC.

This clonotype has ten or more counts. V is TRBV5-1 and J is TRBJ1-1; no clear D. This CDR3 region has 14 residues. V lost 0 bases, J lost 0 bases, and 6 bases lay in between. Per germline, CDR1 SGHRS and CDR2 YFSETQ. CDR3 loop: CASSLGDMNTEAFF. CDR3 DNA sequence: TGCGCCAGCAGCTTGGGGGATATGAACACTGAAGCTTTCTTT. Looking up the rest from reference TRBV5-1 and TRBJ1-1 gives the full variable domain: KAGVTQTPRYLIKTRGQQVTLSCSPISGHRSVSWYQQTPGQGLQFLFEYFSETQRNKGNFPGRFSGRQFSNSRSEMNVSTLELGDSALYLCASSLGDMNTEAFFGQGTRLTVV.

The chain is built from TRBV6-5 and TRBJ1-6, with TRBD1 matching over 7 bases. V lost 4 bases, J lost 7 bases, and 1 base stayed unmatched. This CDR3 comprises 13 residues. Germline loops: CDR1 MNHEY, CDR2 SVGAGI. The CDR3 coding sequence is TGTGCCAGCAGTTCACAGGGGAATTCACCCCTCCACTTT. Residues: CASSSQGNSPLHF.

In the case of this clonotype: It may be a read error: a sequence one base away is much more abundant. This chain links TRBV20-1 with TRBJ1-6; TRBD1 matches at 9 bases. The CDR3 runs to 14 residues. Germline CDR1 is DFQATT and CDR2 is SNEGSKA (reference sequence). After removal of 5 bases from V and 10 bases from J, the junction contained 9 bases not matched to a gene. The CDR3 coding sequence is TGCAGTGCTGAGGACAGGGGTTTGTTCTCACCCCTCCACTTT. Protein sequence: CSAEDRGLFSPLHF.

The chain couples TRBV27 to TRBJ2-2; a weak D match, TRBD2 (5 bases). V was trimmed by 6 bases and J by 5 bases, leaving 16 bases between them. CDR3 length: 15 amino acids. Germline V gene sequence: CDR1 MNHEY, CDR2 SMNVEV (reference sequence). CDR3 sequence reads: CASRLRLSGTGELFF. DNA of the CDR3: TGTGCCAGCAGGCTTCGGTTAAGCGGAACCGGGGAGCTGTTTTTT.

This clonotype was counted at least ten times. The rearrangement joins TRBV28 to TRBJ2-2, with D perhaps TRBD2 (5 bases). CDR1 is MDHEN and CDR2 is SYDVKM in the germline V gene. The CDR3 sequence is 14 residues long. V lost 5 bases to trimming and J lost 7 bases, with 14 bases between them. CDR3 loop: CASSPRTEVGELFF. The CDR3 nucleotides are TGTGCCAGCAGTCCACGCACGGAGGTCGGGGAGCTGTTTTTT.

The chain has TRBV20-1 and TRBJ2-5; 11 bases fit TRBD2. The J segment lost 2 bases and the V segment lost 4 bases, leaving 12 bases of the junction unmatched. Germline lookup yields CDR1 DFQATT and CDR2 SNEGSKA (reference sequence). The CDR3 consists of 17 residues. CDR3: CSAIPQTSGIRQETQYF. The CDR3 DNA reads as TGCAGTGCTATTCCACAGACTAGCGGGATTCGGCAAGAGACCCAGTACTTC.

This clonotype has ten or more counts. The rearrangement joins TRBV5-1 to TRBJ2-2; possible D gene TRBD1, 5 bases. There are 15 residues in the CDR3. V was trimmed by 6 bases and J by 1 base, leaving 13 bases between them. The germline V gene encodes CDR1 SGHRS and CDR2 YFSETQ. The CDR3 DNA follows: TGCGCCAGCAAGCCCGACAGAGTGAACACCGGGGAGCTGTTTTTT. Its translation: CASKPDRVNTGELFF.

The table lists this clonotype with many counts. V is TRBV30 and J is TRBJ1-1; D is unclear. V was trimmed by 0 bases and J by 1 base, leaving 9 bases between them. Per the germline V gene, CDR1 is GTSNPN and CDR2 is SVGIG (reference sequence). The CDR3 is made up of 14 amino acids. CDR3: CAWSVPPSNTEAFF. CDR3 coding DNA: TGTGCCTGGAGTGTACCCCCCTCGAACACTGAAGCTTTCTTT.

The rearrangement uses TRBV28 and TRBJ2-1, with D unclear. The CDR3 covers 15 residues. The V end lost 2 bases, the J end lost 2 bases, and 10 bases lay between the germline ends. Germline CDR1 is MDHEN and CDR2 is SYDVKM. CDR3: CASSLTQQAYNEQFF. CDR3 nucleotide sequence: TGTGCCAGCAGTTTAACCCAGCAGGCCTACAATGAGCAGTTCTTC. The whole variable domain, remainder taken from reference TRBV28 and TRBJ2-1, is DVKVTQSSRYLVKRTGEKVFLECVQDMDHENMFWYRQDPGLGLRLIYFSYDVKMKEKGDIPEGYSVSREKKERFSLILESASTNQTSMYLCASSLTQQAYNEQFFGPGTRLTVL.

This clonotype was seen a handful of times. This chain links TRBV25-1 with TRBJ1-2; 9 bases line up with TRBD1. The CDR3 is 15 residues long. Germline values: CDR1 MGHDK, CDR2 SYGVNS. Losses at the gene ends were 5 bases for V and 4 bases for J; bases not matched to a gene: 8. This chain's CDR3 is CASSFTGTGIYGYTF. The CDR3 DNA reads TGTGCCAGCAGTTTTACCGGGACAGGGATCTATGGCTACACCTTC.

The V and J genes are TRBV7-2 and TRBJ1-6; 8 bases are shared with TRBD1. The V segment lost 2 bases and the J segment 8 bases; nucleotides outside the gene matches: 8. Germline CDR1 is SGHTA and CDR2 is FQGNSA. This CDR3 has 16 amino acids. CDR3 DNA: TGTGCCAGCAGCTTAAGGAGGGCACAGGGGGATTCACCCCTCCACTTT. This translates into CASSLRRAQGDSPLHF.

On this clonotype itself: With a much larger clone just one base away, this may be a read error. V usage is TRBV28 and J usage is TRBJ2-7, with 8 bases identical to TRBD1. In germline, CDR1 is MDHEN, CDR2 SYDVKM. This CDR3 has 14 amino acids. CDR3 loop: CTSSFAGGGYEQYF. Written as DNA, the CDR3 is TGTACCAGCAGTTTTGCAGGGGGCGGCTACGAGCAGTACTTC.

The chain employs TRBV4-1 and TRBJ1-2; D may be TRBD1 (5 bases). Germline V gives CDR1 MGHRA, CDR2 YSYEKL. This CDR3 spans 15 amino acids. V gave up 0 bases and J gave up 5 bases, with 13 bases separating them. CDR3 in amino acids: CASSQDVGGLYGYTF. CDR3 nucleotide sequence: TGCGCCAGCAGCCAAGACGTCGGGGGTCTTTATGGCTACACCTTC.